This TCR beta chain is from a study of cytomegalovirus exposure and HLA in healthy donors. General study points: Serostatus for CMV was the only available immune exposure information.

This clone has a single count. Antigen unknown. Germline CDR1 and CDR2: MNHNS and SASEGT. The CDR3 totals 15 residues. The V segment lost 2 bases and the J segment 4 bases; nucleotides outside the gene matches: 7. In the PCR, 60 Vbeta and 13 Jbeta primers were used. Using immunoSEQ multiplex PCR, the repertoire was profiled, and TCRdb retains in-frame clones only, with some absent. The sample records tens of thousands of clones, 73% being singletons. This chain joins TRBV6-1 and TRBJ2-7; 8 bases are a match to TRBD2. The source of this sequence is a man younger than 30 in good health and CMV-seronegative. Sequenced: PBMCs. Here the CDR3 reads CASSELTGGVYEQYF. The CDR3 DNA reads TGTGCCAGCAGTGAACTGACGGGAGGGGTATACGAGCAGTACTTC.